This T cell receptor beta chain was captured in a study of T cell responses to AZD1222 COVID-19 vaccine (dated by TCRdb to about 2021). The study in broad terms: AZD1222 recipients given second doses at about 4 weeks or at about 12 weeks were pooled, since spike-specific TCR depth and breadth were not found to differ between the two schedules. TCR sequencing was performed for more than 230 trial participants, of whom roughly 200 were given two doses of AZD1222 and approximately 26 were given two doses of MenACWY control vaccine. Trial participants were enrolled by age into 18-55, 56-69 and 70-plus year subgroups, with roughly 150, 30 and 60 TCR-sequenced participants respectively.

The count of this clone is one. This clone's antigen is unknown. Nothing much larger sits one base from this clone, and base qualities are not available. The sample's time point label, decoded: baseline before first vaccination. Vaccinee samples were obtained from the UK trials COV001 and COV002, which included a single-blind randomized controlled phase 2/3 trial of AZD1222 (ChAdOx1 nCoV-19) in healthy adults. For TCRbeta chain sequencing, PBMC samples were collected from trial participants at day 0 and at day 28 after the second dose. The study at large found these results: Epitopes outside the regions mutated in the B.1.351 and B.1.1.7 variants were reportedly recognized by nearly half of the unique spike-specific TCRs. In the small 56-69-year group, the increase in depth fell short of significance, most likely because of low power. Because no day 14 peak-response samples were available, repertoires were characterized only after the peak T cell response. Participants were mostly white British and included more females than males, and it was suggested by the authors that clonal diversity may have been underestimated. Only five to seven AZD1222 recipients were SARS-CoV-2 seropositive at baseline, limiting conclusions about previously exposed vaccinees. Vaccine-associated CD4 TCRs spanned the whole spike protein, with dominant responses in regions 160-218 and 743-854. After two AZD1222 doses, spike-specific TCR breadth and depth were significantly higher than at day 0 and than in MenACWY recipients.

Between the V and J ends, shortened by 2 bases and 0 bases respectively, the junction contains 16 bases. CDR1 and CDR2 (MDHEN, SYDVKM) derive from the germline V gene. The CDR3 spans 17 residues, from the cysteine through the phenylalanine. Only CDR3 DNA is held: 51 bases, read in frame from base 1. The CDR3 regions of human TCRbeta chains were analyzed by immunosequencing. On the study's bioinformatics: Repertoire TCRs were checked for matches against a reference library of SARS-CoV-2-specific TCRs that had been generated using the MIRA antigen-specificity platform. Breadth was defined as the fraction of unique TCRs that were SARS-CoV-2-associated, and depth was defined as the fraction of total T cells that were SARS-CoV-2-associated. Using the MIRA data, each spike-specific TCR was mapped to the spike region that the TCR reacts to and placed in a CD4 or CD8 class. Log10-transformed breadth and depth values were compared by one-way ANOVA with Sidak's multiple comparisons tests. Sourced from immuneACCESS, this table was stored by TCRdb with only in-frame sequences that have V and J called. A share of the clones is absent; for the studies checked, an unresolved V gene accounts for under half, and the remainder has no known explanation. V and J calls and clone size are those listed in that table; D and trimming were worked out from the DNA. This sample is represented by around 160,000 clones; 70% to 90% of them were singletons. The ten largest make up roughly 4.7% of the sample.

This TCR derives from an adult in good health. The chain was built from TRBV28 and TRBJ1-1; a tentative D call is TRBD1 (5 bases match). Sequenced material: peripheral blood, taken on day 0 of AZD1222 vaccination. The nucleotide sequence reads as follows: TGTGCCAGCAGTTTACTTAATAACGGGGCCCTGAACACTGAAGCTTTCTTT. It is translated as CASSLLNNGALNTEAFF.